Below, 30 T cell receptor beta chains from the same sample are listed, as sequenced in a study of T cell changes during pregnancy in multiple sclerosis (dated by TCRdb to the late 2010s). Libraries were made using the immunoSEQ multiplex PCR assay. In its TCRdb copy, this immuneACCESS table keeps in-frame sequences only and misses some clones. Where compared with another copy, unresolved V genes explain less than half of these, and the others have no known cause. This sample has 35,000 to 40,000 clones in its table, and about 89% of those were observed once. The leading ten clones occupy 0.3% to 0.45% of the sample. Sequenced here: CD4+ T cells from peripheral blood mononuclear cells, sampled in the third trimester of pregnancy. Receptors originate from a female donor in good health, enrolled as a control in a pregnancy study.

V and J are TRBV7-3 and TRBJ2-1, with 9 bases fitting TRBD2. Trimming at V came to 5 bases and at J to 3 bases, leaving 8 bases not matched to a gene. Germline CDR1 SGHTA, CDR2 FQGTGA. The CDR3 is made up of 16 amino acids. CDR3 in amino acids: CASSNYSGGRYNEQFF. In nucleotides, the CDR3 is TGTGCCAGCAGCAACTATAGCGGGGGCCGCTACAATGAGCAGTTCTTC.

This chain uses TRBV5-1 with TRBJ2-5; TRBD2 is a possible D gene (6 bases). Germline CDR1 is SGHRS and CDR2 is YFSETQ. CDR3 length: 13 amino acids. Between the trimmed V and J ends, which lost 3 bases and 5 bases, there was a span of 11 bases. The CDR3 coding sequence is TGCGCCAGCAGCTCATCAGGGAGGGAGACCCAGTACTTC. This codes for CASSSSGRETQYF.

This clone was seen just once. This rearrangement joins TRBV5-1 to TRBJ1-2, with 8 nucleotides matching TRBD1. V dropped 2 bases and J dropped 4; count of bases not matched to a gene: 7. This CDR3 contains 15 residues. The germline V gene has CDR1 SGHRS and CDR2 YFSETQ. The CDR3 region is CASSLSGQGSYGYTF. The CDR3 nucleotides read TGCGCCAGCAGCTTAAGTGGACAGGGATCCTATGGCTACACCTTC.

The chain carries TRBV15 and TRBJ2-3; D call uncertain. V was shortened by 6 bases and J by 0 bases, with 7 bases between the two germline ends. The germline CDR1 and CDR2 sequences are LNHNV and YYDKDF (reference sequence). This CDR3 is built from 13 residues. The CDR3 DNA follows: TGTGCCACCAGGGAGCCTAGCACAGATACGCAGTATTTT. Translated: CATREPSTDTQYF.

The chain carries TRBV28 and TRBJ2-7, with D maybe TRBD1 (5 bases). The V gene's germline CDR1 is MDHEN and CDR2 SYDVKM. V lost 5 bases and J 6 bases, leaving 17 bases between the germline ends. CDR3 length: 14 amino acids. The CDR3 DNA follows: TGTGCCAGCAGTCCCCAGGTCGTAGGGGTCGAGCAGTACTTC. It encodes CASSPQVVGVEQYF.

The rearrangement uses TRBV6-5 and TRBJ1-1; no clear D. Germline V gene data show CDR1 as MNHEY and CDR2 as SVGAGI. The V end lost 6 bases, the J end lost 5 bases, and 13 bases lay between the germline ends. This CDR3 comprises 13 residues. The CDR3 region is CASSETIMTEAFF. The CDR3 bases are TGTGCCAGCAGCGAGACAATTATGACTGAAGCTTTCTTT.

This clone has more than one count but fewer than ten. The V gene is TRBV2, the J gene TRBJ1-1, with 8 bases identical to TRBD1. Germline CDR1 and CDR2: SNHLY and FYNNEI. The CDR3 has 12 residues. Trimming at V came to 6 bases and at J to 13 bases, leaving 10 bases not matched to a gene. CDR3 region: CASSDRGFDSFF. Written as DNA, the CDR3 is TGTGCCAGCAGCGACAGGGGATTTGATAGTTTCTTT.

This chain uses TRBV19 with TRBJ1-5, with 8 bases that match TRBD1. This CDR3 is built from 16 residues. Germline V gene lookup returns CDR1 LNHDA and CDR2 SQIVND (reference sequence). The V gene end was trimmed by 3 bases and the J gene end by 7 bases; junction bases not matched to a gene: 11. The CDR3 nucleotides read TGTGCCAGTAGTATTATGACAGGGGCGATTCAACAGCCCCAGCATTTT. Amino acids: CASSIMTGAIQQPQHF. Drawing the rest from reference TRBV19 and TRBJ1-5, the complete variable domain is DGGITQSPKYLFRKEGQNVTLSCEQNLNHDAMYWYRQDPGQGLRLIYYSQIVNDFQKGDIAEGYSVSREKKESFPLTVTSAQKNPTAFYLCASSIMTGAIQQPQHFGDGTRLSIL.

This clone was recorded once. A junction boundary mismatches the germline segment, possibly from a read error. This chain joins TRBV4-1 and TRBJ1-1; the match to TRBD1 covers 8 bases. CDR1 is MGHRA, CDR2 YSYEKL, per germline. The CDR3 totals 17 residues. CDR3 protein: CASSKEAPTGDFAEAFF. The CDR3 nucleotides read TGCGCCAGCAGCAAAGAGGCCCCGACAGGGGACTTTGCTGAAGCTTTCTTT.

The rearrangement joins TRBV7-9 to TRBJ2-1; D may be TRBD2 (6 bases). V was shortened by 2 bases and J by 4 bases, with 12 bases between the two germline ends. The CDR3 spans 15 residues. The germline V gene encodes CDR1 SEHNR and CDR2 FQNEAQ (reference sequence). The CDR3: CASSLMASEYNEQFF. The CDR3 DNA is TGTGCCAGCAGCTTAATGGCTAGCGAGTACAATGAGCAGTTCTTC.

V usage is TRBV9 and J usage is TRBJ2-1; weak D call: TRBD1 (6 bases). V was trimmed by 2 bases and J by 6 bases, leaving 12 bases between them. Germline V CDR1 and CDR2: SGDLS, YYNGEE. This CDR3 region has 14 residues. CDR3 protein: CASSVGATSNEQFF. Here the CDR3 DNA reads TGTGCCAGCAGCGTGGGGGCTACCAGCAATGAGCAGTTCTTC. Based on the CDR3 plus reference TRBV9 and TRBJ2-1, the full variable domain is DSGVTQTPKHLITATGQRVTLRCSPRSGDLSVYWYQQSLDQGLQFLIQYYNGEERAKGNILERFSAQQFPDLHSELNLSSLELGDSALYFCASSVGATSNEQFFGPGTRLTVL.

The CDR3 loop reads CASSALTSTDTQYF. The CDR3 bases are TGTGCCAGCAGTGCCCTGACTAGTACAGATACGCAGTATTTT. The genes are TRBV2 and TRBJ2-3, with TRBD2 as a possible D gene (6 bases). The germline V and J ends were trimmed by 4 bases and 3 bases, with 11 bases remaining between them. Germline V gene sequence: CDR1 SNHLY, CDR2 FYNNEI. The CDR3 extends over 14 amino acids. The full variable domain, completed using reference TRBV2 and TRBJ2-3, is EPEVTQTPSHQVTQMGQEVILRCVPISNHLYFYWYRQILGQKVEFLVSFYNNEISEKSEIFDDQFSVERPDGSNFTLKIRSTKLEDSAMYFCASSALTSTDTQYFGPGTRLTVL.

The rearrangement links TRBV6-5 to TRBJ2-1; the match to TRBD2 covers 14 bases. After removal of 2 bases from V and 9 bases from J, the junction contained 6 bases not matched to a gene. Per germline, CDR1 MNHEY and CDR2 SVGAGI. This CDR3 has 16 residues. CDR3 region: CASSYLGTSGSSEQFF. The CDR3 DNA is TGTGCCAGCAGTTACCTCGGGACTAGCGGGAGTAGTGAGCAGTTCTTC.

V gene TRBV20-1 combines with J gene TRBJ2-1; D is ambiguous. The germline CDR1 and CDR2 sequences are DFQATT and SNEGSKA (reference sequence). The CDR3 contains 11 residues. Trimming shortened V by 3 bases and J by 9 bases, and 9 bases separated the two germline ends. The CDR3 DNA sequence: TGCAGTGCTAGTCGGCGGCCTGAGCAGTTCTTC. Amino acid sequence: CSASRRPEQFF.

This clone was picked up one time. V is TRBV11-2 and J is TRBJ2-7; 7 positions agree with TRBD1. Trimming cost V 3 bases and J 4 bases; bases outside gene matches: 6. CDR3 length: 14 amino acids. Germline CDR1 is SGHAT and CDR2 is FQNNGV. The CDR3 coding sequence is TGTGCCAGCAGCTTGTACCGGGACAGTTACGAGCAGTACTTC. It codes for CASSLYRDSYEQYF.

This clone has just one count. V and J are TRBV6-6 and TRBJ1-2; D is unclear. CDR1 and CDR2 from the germline V gene are MNHNY and SVGAGI (reference sequence). This CDR3 is built from 11 residues. V gave up 6 bases and J gave up 7 bases, with 9 bases separating them. This chain's CDR3 is CASSLSGGYTF. The CDR3 DNA reads TGTGCCAGCAGCCTCTCGGGTGGCTACACCTTC.

The chain links TRBV28 to TRBJ1-5, with a tentative D call TRBD1 (5 bases). Germline V CDR1 and CDR2: MDHEN, SYDVKM. With 5 bases removed from V and 4 bases from J, the gap between germline ends came to 18 bases. This CDR3 comprises 16 residues. CDR3 residues: CASSPQQAGGNQPQHF. CDR3 bases: TGTGCCAGCAGTCCTCAACAGGCGGGGGGGAATCAGCCCCAGCATTTT.

V usage is TRBV27 and J usage is TRBJ2-7, with 7 bases aligning to TRBD2. J was trimmed by 4 bases and V by 2 bases; bases with no gene match: 14. Per the germline V gene, CDR1 is MNHEY and CDR2 is SMNVEV (reference sequence). The CDR3 is 17 amino acids. CDR3 DNA: TGTGCCAGCAGTTTAAAAGGGGCGGGAGTAAGCCGATACGAGCAGTACTTC. Translating it yields CASSLKGAGVSRYEQYF.

The chain is built from TRBV18 and TRBJ2-6, with 7 bases aligning to TRBD1. Trimming at V came to 3 bases and at J to 0 bases, leaving 5 bases not matched to a gene. CDR3 length: 17 amino acids. From germline, CDR1 is KGHSH and CDR2 LQKENI. This CDR3 is CASSPLDRRSGANVLTF. CDR3 bases: TGTGCCAGCTCACCGCTGGACAGGCGCTCTGGGGCCAACGTCCTGACTTTC.

The chain is built from TRBV10-3 and TRBJ2-7, with D maybe TRBD1 (6 bases). CDR3 size: 15 residues. In germline, CDR1 is ENHRY, CDR2 SYGVKD. Trimming cost V 8 bases and J 3 bases, with 20 bases left between them. CDR3 DNA: TGTGCCATCTTCGACAACTCCAGGGGTGGCTACGAGCAGTACTTC. This gives the protein CAIFDNSRGGYEQYF.

Concerning this clone: Other DNA sequences in the same sample also yield this CDR3. The V call is TRBV5-8, the J call TRBJ1-1, with D unresolved. Germline lookup yields CDR1 SGHTS and CDR2 YDEGEE. Trimming removed 0 bases at V and 7 bases at J, with 4 bases between. The CDR3 extends over 11 amino acids. The CDR3 spells CASSLGVEAFF. For the CDR3, the DNA is TGTGCCAGCAGCTTGGGAGTTGAAGCTTTCTTT. The full variable domain, with the rest looked up from reference TRBV5-8 and TRBJ1-1, is EAGVTQSPTHLIKTRGQQATLRCSPISGHTSVYWYQQALGLGLQFLLWYDEGEERNRGNFPPRFSGRQFPNYSSELNVNALELEDSALYLCASSLGVEAFFGQGTRLTVV.

The chain joins TRBV5-1 to TRBJ2-3, with D tentatively TRBD2 (6 bases). V shed 0 bases and J shed 1 base, with 9 bases lying between them. The CDR3 length is 15 residues. Germline-derived CDR1 and CDR2 are SGHRS and YFSETQ. The CDR3 DNA sequence: TGCGCCAGCAGCTTGGGTCAGCGGGGCACAGATACGCAGTATTTT. The encoded protein is CASSLGQRGTDTQYF.

The chain joins TRBV5-4 to TRBJ1-2, with a possible D match to TRBD1 (6 bases). V shed 2 bases and J shed 6 bases, with 14 bases lying between them. Germline CDR1 is SGHNT and CDR2 is YYREEE (reference sequence). This CDR3 spans 14 amino acids. The CDR3 reads CASSFGGGRDGYTF. CDR3 bases: TGTGCCAGCAGCTTTGGGGGGGGCAGGGATGGCTACACCTTC.

This clone was seen more than once but under ten times. The CDR3 loop reads CAWRSRNTIYF. The CDR3 bases are TGTGCCTGGAGATCCAGAAACACCATATATTTT. The chain has TRBV30 and TRBJ1-3, with unresolved D. This CDR3 has 11 residues. Germline V gene lookup returns CDR1 GTSNPN and CDR2 SVGIG (reference sequence). Between the trimmed V and J ends, which lost 3 bases and 5 bases, there was a span of 5 bases.

The chain carries TRBV7-2 and TRBJ1-1; 7 nucleotides match TRBD1. Germline V CDR1 and CDR2: SGHTA, FQGNSA. The V gene end was trimmed by 4 bases and the J gene end by 1 base; junction bases not matched to a gene: 3. The CDR3 contains 14 residues. The CDR3 region has the DNA TGTGCCAGCAGCTCCCGGACAGGGAACACTGAAGCTTTCTTT. Translated: CASSSRTGNTEAFF.

This clone was observed once. The chain is built from TRBV27 and TRBJ1-1; D remains unclear. Trimming shortened V by 8 bases and J by 6 bases, and 10 bases separated the two germline ends. The CDR3 runs 11 residues. Germline CDR1 MNHEY, CDR2 SMNVEV (reference sequence). For the CDR3, the DNA is TGTGCCAGCGGGCTCGACGCTGAAGCTTTCTTT. Translation: CASGLDAEAFF.

This rearrangement joins TRBV2 to TRBJ2-2; maybe TRBD1 (6 bases). Germline loops: CDR1 SNHLY, CDR2 FYNNEI. This CDR3 contains 15 residues. V was pared by 4 bases and J by 0 bases, with 9 bases between. The CDR3 region is CASSGQGPNTGELFF. For the CDR3, the DNA is TGTGCCAGCAGTGGTCAGGGGCCGAACACCGGGGAGCTGTTTTTT. The variable domain in full, with the rest retrieved from reference TRBV2 and TRBJ2-2, is EPEVTQTPSHQVTQMGQEVILRCVPISNHLYFYWYRQILGQKVEFLVSFYNNEISEKSEIFDDQFSVERPDGSNFTLKIRSTKLEDSAMYFCASSGQGPNTGELFFGEGSRLTVL.

As for this clone: Other DNA sequences in the same sample also yield this CDR3. The chain has TRBV30 and TRBJ2-3; D uncertain. Per the germline V gene, CDR1 is GTSNPN and CDR2 is SVGIG (reference sequence). V was shortened by 4 bases and J by 0 bases, with 5 bases between the two germline ends. The CDR3 sequence is 12 residues long. The CDR3 loop reads CAWTPSTDTQYF. In DNA, the CDR3 is TGTGCCTGGACCCCAAGCACAGATACGCAGTATTTT.

The J gene is TRBJ2-5, the V gene TRBV2, with TRBD1 as a possible D gene (6 bases). Per germline, CDR1 SNHLY and CDR2 FYNNEI. This CDR3 has 13 amino acids. Between the trimmed V and J ends, which lost 5 bases and 5 bases, there was a span of 12 bases. CDR3 DNA sequence: TGTGCCAGCAGTCCTCAGGGGCCGGAGACCCAGTACTTC. This gives the protein CASSPQGPETQYF.

The chain uses TRBV11-2 and TRBJ1-5, with D possibly being TRBD1 (5 bases). The V gene's germline CDR1 is SGHAT and CDR2 FQNNGV. Trimming pared 5 bases from V and 2 bases from J, leaving 16 bases between. The CDR3 contains 16 residues. The CDR3 protein is CASSIHGAGGNQPQHF. CDR3 bases: TGTGCCAGCAGCATACATGGGGCTGGCGGCAATCAGCCCCAGCATTTT. Variable domain in full (rest from reference TRBV11-2 and TRBJ1-5): EAGVAQSPRYKIIEKRQSVAFWCNPISGHATLYWYQQILGQGPKLLIQFQNNGVVDDSQLPKDRFSAERLKGVDSTLKIQPAKLEDSAVYLCASSIHGAGGNQPQHFGDGTRLSIL.